Listed here is a single TCR beta chain. The target antigen is unknown. The data derive from a study of beta chain features in type 1 diabetes. General study points: In every one of the four CD4+ subsets, TCRB CDR3s were moderately but significantly shorter in Type 1 diabetes patients. The study found fewer insertions and more deletions at VDJ junctions in type 1 diabetes patients.

All of the isolated RNA was reverse transcribed, so expressed TCRB transcripts were sequenced. Measured with immunoSEQ multiplex PCR; TCRdb has only the in-frame clones, and not every one. The repertoire holds 300,000 to 350,000 clones, 9.3% seen once, with 1% in the top ten. The V end lost 4 bases, the J end lost 5 bases, and 21 bases lay between the germline ends. There are 16 residues in the CDR3. Germline V gene data show CDR1 as MNHEY and CDR2 as SMNVEV (reference sequence). The chain has TRBV27 and TRBJ2-7; possibly TRBD1 for D (6 bases). This receptor was obtained from a man aged 30 to 39 with type 1 diabetes. The sequenced sample consisted of central memory CD4+ T cells from blood. CDR3 amino acids: CASSSISWAGDNEQYF. The CDR3 region has the DNA TGTGCCAGCAGTTCCATCTCGTGGGCAGGGGACAACGAGCAGTACTTC.